The clone carrying this T cell receptor (beta chain) is judged large. Germline V lookup: CDR1 SGDLS, CDR2 YYNGEE. The CDR3 spans 14 residues. V was clipped by 6 bases and J by 4 bases, with 16 bases between them. This specimen belongs to a study of T cells in localized non-small cell lung cancer. The data were produced by immunoSEQ multiplex PCR, yet TCRdb's version contains in-frame clones alone and is incomplete. The table records 1,500 to 2,000 clones, more than 15% of them present only once. This material consisted of normal lung tissue next to the tumor, taken before any cancer treatment. The chain is built from TRBV9 and TRBJ1-1; D possibly corresponds to TRBD1 (5 bases). This receptor was identified in a female donor aged 60 or older with stage I lung adenocarcinoma. CDR3: CASTMTASFTEAFF. In DNA form, the CDR3 reads TGTGCCAGCACTATGACAGCATCCTTCACTGAAGCTTTCTTT.